A selection of T cell receptor beta chains follows, all from one sample in a study of shared T cell receptors in the human thymus. Sequenced by immunoSEQ multiplex PCR; TCRdb stores in-frame clones only, minus some. The sample contains hundreds of thousands of clones, around 82% of which appear only once. The same data also went into a second study, on human thymus T cells.

The sequencing sample was made of thymocytes. These receptors all stem from a boy in the first two years of life with a congenital heart defect. The CDR3 runs from the conserved cysteine through the conserved F or W. D genes are given only for firm matches. The listing skips clone size in some rows; elsewhere it reads once, few, many or a size class.

size	D	J	V	DNA	CDR3
.	TRBD1	TRBJ2-7	TRBV11-2	TGTGCCAGCAGCACAGACAGGGACGAGCAGTACTTC	CASSTDRDEQYF
few	TRBD1	TRBJ2-5	TRBV25-1	TGTGCCAGCAGTACAGTACCGGGACAGGGTGCAGAGACCCAGTACTTC	CASSTVPGQGAETQYF
.	TRBD2	TRBJ2-2	TRBV5-6	TGTGCCAGCAGCTTAAGGGGAGGGCCGGGCACCGGGGAGCTGTTTTTT	CASSLRGGPGTGELFF
.	.	TRBJ2-7	TRBV4-3	TGCGCCAGCAGCCAAGAACCCGTACTTACCTACGAGCAGTACTTC	CASSQEPVLTYEQYF
.	TRBD1	TRBJ1-5	TRBV5-1	TGCGCCAGCAGGCCAGACAGGGATGTCGATCAGCCCCAGCATTTT	CASRPDRDVDQPQHF
.	TRBD2	TRBJ2-3	TRBV10-3	TGTGCCATCAGTGAGGAGCGGGAGGGCCAGAAAGATACGCAGTATTTT	CAISEEREGQKDTQYF
.	TRBD1	TRBJ2-7	TRBV4-3	TGCGCCAGCAGCCGATTAGAGATGGGGAAAGGGACAGGGGAATCCTACGAGCAGTACTTC	CASSRLEMGKGTGESYEQYF
.	TRBD2	TRBJ2-5	TRBV7-8	TGTGCCAGCAGCCCACGTGTGGTAGTAGCGGGAAGCTTGAACCAAGAGACCCAGTACTTC	CASSPRVVVAGSLNQETQYF
few	TRBD1	TRBJ1-5	TRBV28	TGTGCCAGCAGCTGTGCCCGGGACAGACCTTATAGCAATCAGCCCCAGCATTTT	CASSCARDRPYSNQPQHF
.	TRBD2	TRBJ2-7	TRBV29-1	TGCAACCTCGGACTAGCGGGAGCAAACGAGCAGTACTTC	CNLGLAGANEQYF
.	.	TRBJ2-1	TRBV29-1	TGCAGCGTTAATGGAGGATCCAATGAGCAGTTCTTC	CSVNGGSNEQFF
.	TRBD2	TRBJ2-7	TRBV6-5	TGTGCCAGCAGTTACTCGGCGGGAGGCCCCTCCTACGAGCAGTACTTC	CASSYSAGGPSYEQYF
.	TRBD1	TRBJ2-3	TRBV28	TGTGCCAGCAGTTCTACAGGGGGCGCATGCACAGATACGCAGTATTTT	CASSSTGGACTDTQYF
.	TRBD2	TRBJ2-1	TRBV5-8	TGTGCCAGCAGCTGGAGCCAGCGGGAGTCTTCCAATGAGCAGTTCTTC	CASSWSQRESSNEQFF
once	.	TRBJ2-5	TRBV28	TGTGCCAGCAGTCCATACAGTTTGGAGACCCAGTACTTC	CASSPYSLETQYF
.	TRBD1	TRBJ2-1	TRBV11-2	TGTGCCAGCAGCTTCCGGACAGGGAACTACAATGAGCAGTTCTTC	CASSFRTGNYNEQFF
.	.	TRBJ1-1	TRBV9	TGTGCCAGCAGCGTAGTCCAGGGAGGCACTGAAGCTTTCTTT	CASSVVQGGTEAFF
.	.	TRBJ1-5	TRBV7-9	TGTGCCAGCAGCTTAGTTGGAACAGGAAATCAGCCCCAGCATTTT	CASSLVGTGNQPQHF
.	.	TRBJ2-7	TRBV5-6	TGTGCCAGCAGCTACCGTTGGGGCAGGGAGGCCTACGAGCAGTACTTC	CASSYRWGREAYEQYF
.	TRBD1	TRBJ2-6	TRBV7-2	TGTGCCAGCATTACCTCGGGGACAGATCTTTCTGGGGCCAACGTCCTGACTTTC	CASITSGTDLSGANVLTF
.	.	TRBJ2-4	TRBV14	TGTGCCAGCAGCCAGGGGGGGCTAGCCAAAAACATTCAGTACTTC	CASSQGGLAKNIQYF
.	.	TRBJ1-4	TRBV6-1	TGTGCCAGCTGTGTGGGGGGGGCAGTGGGGAATGAAAAACTGTTTTTT	CASCVGGAVGNEKLFF
.	TRBD2	TRBJ2-1	TRBV5-8	TGTGCCAGCAGCTTGGGAGCGGGAGGAACCGATGAGCAGTTCTTC	CASSLGAGGTDEQFF
.	TRBD2	TRBJ2-3	TRBV19	TGTGCCAGTAGTATGGGGACTAGGGGTTTCACAGATACGCAGTATTTT	CASSMGTRGFTDTQYF
.	.	TRBJ2-4	TRBV5-4	TGTGCCAGCAGCTCCTCGTTTGCCAAAAACATTCAGTACTTC	CASSSSFAKNIQYF
.	.	TRBJ2-5	TRBV29-1	TGCAGCGTTGAATTTAGAGGCAGGGTCCTACTCCAAGAGACCCAGTACTTC	CSVEFRGRVLLQETQYF
.	.	TRBJ1-5	TRBV2	TGTGCCAGCAGTGAAGGCGGACAGAGTTTTTATAGCAATCAGCCCCAGCATTTT	CASSEGGQSFYSNQPQHF
.	TRBD2	TRBJ2-3	TRBV4-2	TGTGCCAGCAGCCAACAAGCGGGAGGGGTGAAGGGCACAGATACGCAGTATTTT	CASSQQAGGVKGTDTQYF
.	TRBD1	TRBJ2-5	TRBV7-3	TGTGCCAGCAGCTTGGGGAACAGACCGGGACAGATGATCCAAGAGACCCAGTACTTC	CASSLGNRPGQMIQETQYF
.	TRBD1	TRBJ2-7	TRBV6-1	TGTGCCAGCGGCCGGGACAGGGTTACCCACGAGCAGTACTTC	CASGRDRVTHEQYF
.	.	TRBJ2-1	TRBV7-2	TGTGCCAGCAGCTCCTTTTATGAGCAGTTCTTC	CASSSFYEQFF
.	TRBD2	TRBJ2-3	TRBV25-1	TGTGCCAGCAGTGGAAGCGGGACTAGCGGGAGAAATACGCAGTATTTT	CASSGSGTSGRNTQYF
.	TRBD1	TRBJ1-3	TRBV7-9	TGTGCCAGCAGCCAGTCCCGGGACAGGGGGCGCGGGTCTGGAAACACCATATATTTT	CASSQSRDRGRGSGNTIYF
.	.	TRBJ1-2	TRBV30	TGTGCCTGGGCACGCGTGACAGGTCCCTATGGCTACACCTTC	CAWARVTGPYGYTF
.	.	TRBJ1-2	TRBV4-2	TGTGCCAGCAGCCAAGGAGGGGGTAGCTGGGGCTACACCTTC	CASSQGGGSWGYTF
.	TRBD1	TRBJ1-1	TRBV7-4	TGTGCCAGCAGCGAAAGGACAGGGTTGACGACTGAAGCTTTCTTT	CASSERTGLTTEAFF
.	.	TRBJ1-2	TRBV4-1	TGCGCCAGCAGCCAAAATACTAACTATGGCTACACCTTC	CASSQNTNYGYTF
once	.	TRBJ1-4	TRBV30	TGTGCCTGCCACGAACGGGGGATGGGGGAAAAACTGTTTTTT	CACHERGMGEKLFF
.	TRBD1	TRBJ1-1	TRBV11-2	TGTGCCAGCAGCACTAACCCGACAGGGTTGAACACTGAAGCTTTCTTT	CASSTNPTGLNTEAFF
.	TRBD1	TRBJ1-1	TRBV4-3	TGCGCCAGCAGCCAAAGACAGGGGGCAAGGACTGAAGCTTTCTTT	CASSQRQGARTEAFF
.	.	TRBJ2-3	TRBV30	TGTGCCGGGGACGGGGGTAGCGTGCAGTATTTT	CAGDGGSVQYF
.	.	TRBJ1-4	TRBV5-3	TGTGCCAGAAGCTTGGGGGAGGGGTGGGGTGAAAAACTGTTTTTT	CARSLGEGWGEKLFF